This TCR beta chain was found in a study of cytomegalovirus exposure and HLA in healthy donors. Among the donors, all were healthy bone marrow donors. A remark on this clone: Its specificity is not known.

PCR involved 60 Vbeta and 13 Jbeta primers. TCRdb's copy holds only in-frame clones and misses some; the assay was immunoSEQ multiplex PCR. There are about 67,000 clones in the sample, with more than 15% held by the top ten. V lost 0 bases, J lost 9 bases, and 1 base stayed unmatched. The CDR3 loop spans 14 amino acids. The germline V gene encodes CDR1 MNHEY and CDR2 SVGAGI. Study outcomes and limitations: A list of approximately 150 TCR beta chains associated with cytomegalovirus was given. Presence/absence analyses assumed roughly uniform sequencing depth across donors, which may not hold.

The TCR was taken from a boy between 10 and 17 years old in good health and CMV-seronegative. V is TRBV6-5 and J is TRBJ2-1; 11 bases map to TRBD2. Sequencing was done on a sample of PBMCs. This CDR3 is CASSYSSGGGEQFF. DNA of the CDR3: TGTGCCAGCAGTTACTCTAGCGGGGGGGGTGAGCAGTTCTTC.